These 6 T cell receptor beta chains were all obtained from the same sample, sequenced in a study of T-cell reconstitution after alpha-beta-depleted transplantation in children. Unique molecular identifiers were incorporated during preparation of the TCRbeta library. TCRdb used MiXCR to reprocess the PCR reads, holding one entry per CDR3 protein. The sample contains about 980,000 distinct CDR3 sequences, around 30% of which appear only once. Sequenced material: PBMCs, mostly from graft donor cells, taken 360 days after TCRalphabeta/CD19-depleted stem cell transplant. These receptors all stem from a boy under three years old who had a stem cell transplant for SCID, so the T cells may come from the graft donor.

The CDR3 DNA reads TGCAGTGCTAGAGTGAGCAGACCGAACACTGAAGCTTTCTTT. This translates into CSARVSRPNTEAFF. The chain employs TRBV20-1 and TRBJ1-1; D is uncertain. V lost 1 base and J 1 base, leaving 10 bases between the germline ends. The CDR3 consists of 14 residues. Germline V gives CDR1 DFQATT, CDR2 SNEGSKA (reference sequence).

There are a few counts of this clonotype. The chain links TRBV4-1 to TRBJ1-1; maybe TRBD1 (5 bases). V gave up 3 bases and J gave up 5 bases, with 16 bases separating them. The CDR3 runs to 15 residues. Germline V gives CDR1 MGHRA, CDR2 YSYEKL. This CDR3 is CASSHAMGELTEAFF. Here the CDR3 DNA reads TGCGCCAGCAGCCATGCTATGGGGGAGTTAACTGAAGCTTTCTTT.

This clonotype has only a few counts. The chain joins TRBV5-5 to TRBJ2-2, with 8 bases matching TRBD1. V dropped 3 bases and J dropped 3; count of bases not matched to a gene: 4. Germline CDR1 reads SGHKS; CDR2 reads YYEKEE (reference sequence). The CDR3 consists of 15 residues. The CDR3 loop is CASSWGQEYTGELFF. The CDR3 nucleotides are TGTGCCAGCAGCTGGGGACAGGAGTACACCGGGGAGCTGTTTTTT.

This chain links TRBV10-3 with TRBJ2-1; either TRBD1 or TRBD2 may supply D (5 bases each). The V end was cut by 10 bases, the J end by 5 bases, with 18 bases between. The germline gives CDR1 ENHRY, CDR2 SYGVKD. This CDR3 spans 14 amino acids. The CDR3 coding sequence is TGTGCCACGAACCGGGGCCGTCCTAACAATGAGCAGTTCTTC. This translates into CATNRGRPNNEQFF.

The J gene is TRBJ2-7, the V gene TRBV12-3 or TRBV12-4, with TRBD1 as a possible D gene (5 bases). CDR3 length: 12 amino acids. Trimming pared 3 bases from V and 6 bases from J, leaving 9 bases between. The CDR3 bases are TGTGCCAGCAGTTTCCAGGGTCCCGAGCAGTACTTC. It specifies CASSFQGPEQYF.

The V and J genes are TRBV6-1 and TRBJ2-5, with TRBD1 as a possible D gene (6 bases). Trimming took 8 bases from V and 6 from J, leaving 16 bases between them. The CDR3 runs to 13 residues. Germline values: CDR1 MNHNS, CDR2 SASEGT. In DNA, the CDR3 is TGTGCCAGCCACCGGGACATAGGGAAGACCCAGTACTTC. This translates into CASHRDIGKTQYF.